This T cell receptor beta chain came from a study of T cell repertoires in ileal Crohn's disease. For the study at large: Surgery for a complication: stricturing in roughly 61%, penetrating in 39%. Postoperative therapy was given to about half: roughly 11 thiopurines, roughly 18 anti-TNF agents. Biopsies of inflamed ileum from the surgical specimen form M0 samples.

Time point meaning: inflamed ileum from the surgical specimen. Some clones are missing from TCRdb's copy, which holds only in-frame ones; the method was immunoSEQ multiplex PCR. The table records 7,400 or so clones, about 82% of them present only once. With 3 bases clipped from V and 5 bases from J, the junction kept 4 bases outside the gene matches. The CDR3 covers 14 residues. CDR1 and CDR2 (germline): ENHRY, SYGVKD. The rearrangement joins TRBV10-3 to TRBJ1-5; 7 positions agree with TRBD1. Sequencing was done on a sample of ileal tissue. The receptor was isolated from an adult with Crohn's disease. The CDR3 protein is CAISDRDRYQPQHF. The CDR3 region has the DNA TGTGCCATCAGTGATAGGGACAGATATCAGCCCCAGCATTTT.